Here is one TCR beta chain with its context. The antigen is undetermined. This entry comes from a study of circulating and synovial CD4+ cells in juvenile arthritis. Findings and limits, study-wide: Circulating pathogenic-like lymphocytes shared a substantially higher fraction of CDR3 sequences with synovium than bulk blood. The pathogenic-like versus bulk T cell difference escaped Vbeta family analysis.

The CDR3 is made up of 13 amino acids. Looked up from germline, CDR1 is SGHNT and CDR2 is YYREEE (reference sequence). The V gene lost 4 bases and the J gene lost 7 bases, with 14 bases spanning the gap. Here immunoSEQ multiplex PCR was the method, and the copy in TCRdb shows in-frame clones only, minus some. The repertoire holds tens of thousands of clones, with roughly 94% as singletons. Sequenced material: CD4+ T cells from blood. The chain links TRBV5-4 to TRBJ1-1; the D gene is possibly TRBD1 (6 bases). The TCR comes from a human donor with juvenile idiopathic arthritis. The CDR3 protein is CASSPVRGGEAFF. The DNA for the CDR3 is TGTGCCAGCAGCCCTGTGAGAGGGGGTGAAGCTTTCTTT.